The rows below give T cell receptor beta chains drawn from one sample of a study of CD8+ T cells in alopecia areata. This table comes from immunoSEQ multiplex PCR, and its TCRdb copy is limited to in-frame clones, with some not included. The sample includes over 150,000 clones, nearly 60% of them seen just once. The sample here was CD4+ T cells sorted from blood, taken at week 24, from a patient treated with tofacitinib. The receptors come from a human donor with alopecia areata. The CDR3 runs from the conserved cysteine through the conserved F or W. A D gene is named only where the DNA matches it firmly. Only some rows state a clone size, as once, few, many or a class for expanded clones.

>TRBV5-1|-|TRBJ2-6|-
CASSLDGTGANVLTF
TGCGCCAGCAGCTTAGACGGGACTGGGGCCAACGTCCTGACTTTC
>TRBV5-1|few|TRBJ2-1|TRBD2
CASSLGLAGAKEQFF
TGCGCCAGCAGCTTGGGGCTAGCGGGGGCCAAGGAGCAGTTCTTC
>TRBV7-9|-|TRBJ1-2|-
CASSLATGNYGYTF
TGTGCCAGCAGCTTAGCGACAGGCAACTATGGCTACACCTTC
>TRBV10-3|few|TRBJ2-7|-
CAISESNSSGEQYF
TGTGCCATCAGTGAATCGAACTCCTCTGGGGAGCAGTACTTC
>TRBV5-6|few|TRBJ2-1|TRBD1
CASSLRDRTLF
TGTGCCAGCAGTTTAAGGGACAGGACTCTCTTC
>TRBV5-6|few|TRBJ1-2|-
CASSSGPSFGYTF
TGTGCCAGCAGCTCCGGACCAAGTTTTGGCTACACCTTC
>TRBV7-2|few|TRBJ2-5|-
CASSLVGGLETQYF
TGTGCCAGCAGCTTAGTAGGGGGTTTGGAGACCCAGTACTTC
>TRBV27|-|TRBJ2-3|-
CASSFSRADTQYF
TGTGCCAGCAGCTTTAGCAGGGCAGATACGCAGTATTTT
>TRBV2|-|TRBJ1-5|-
CASAPQGSNQPQHF
TGTGCCAGCGCCCCCCAGGGAAGCAATCAGCCCCAGCATTTT
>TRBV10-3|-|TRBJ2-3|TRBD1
CATQGALIPTDTQYF
TGTGCCACCCAGGGGGCCCTTATACCCACAGATACGCAGTATTTT
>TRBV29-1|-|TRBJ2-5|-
CSAQRGDQETQYF
TGCAGCGCCCAAAGGGGGGACCAAGAGACCCAGTACTTC
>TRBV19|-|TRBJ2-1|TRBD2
CASSIAPRTSGSRDEQFF
TGTGCCAGTAGTATAGCCCCTCGGACTAGCGGGAGTCGCGATGAGCAGTTCTTC
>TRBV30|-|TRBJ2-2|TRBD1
CAWIRIDRDTGELFF
TGTGCCTGGATTAGAATAGACAGGGACACCGGGGAGCTGTTTTTT
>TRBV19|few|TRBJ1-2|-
CASSIVNYGYTF
TGTGCCAGTAGTATTGTTAACTATGGCTACACCTTC
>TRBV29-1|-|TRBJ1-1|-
CSVEARPSTEAFF
TGCAGCGTTGAAGCCAGGCCGAGCACTGAAGCTTTCTTT
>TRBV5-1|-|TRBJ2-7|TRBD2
CASSLWTSTSGSSYEQYF
TGCGCCAGCAGTCTTTGGACATCTACTAGCGGGAGCTCCTACGAGCAGTACTTC
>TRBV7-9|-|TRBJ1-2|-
CASNNEVGQGIDYGYTF
TGTGCCAGCAACAACGAGGTGGGGCAGGGAATCGACTATGGCTACACCTTC
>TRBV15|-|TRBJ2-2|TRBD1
CATSLQGADTGELFF
TGTGCCACCAGCTTACAGGGGGCGGACACCGGGGAGCTGTTTTTT
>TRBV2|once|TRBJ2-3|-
CASMGRLSTDTQYF
TGTGCCAGCATGGGGAGGCTAAGCACAGATACGCAGTATTTT
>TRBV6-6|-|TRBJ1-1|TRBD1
CASSYGKSTGDTEAFF
TGTGCCAGCAGTTACGGGAAATCGACAGGGGACACTGAAGCTTTCTTT
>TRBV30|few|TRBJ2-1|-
CAWSVKQGQVNEQFF
TGTGCCTGGAGTGTCAAACAGGGTCAGGTCAATGAGCAGTTCTTC
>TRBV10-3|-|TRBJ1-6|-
CASRVIGGQDSPLHF
TGTGCCTCCCGTGTAATCGGGGGGCAAGATTCACCCCTCCACTTT
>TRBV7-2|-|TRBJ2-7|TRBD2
CASSLVLAGGNEQYF
TGTGCCAGCAGCCTCGTGCTAGCGGGAGGCAACGAGCAGTACTTC
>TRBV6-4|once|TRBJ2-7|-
CASSDSGGTGTYEQYF
TGTGCCAGCAGTGACTCAGGGGGAACAGGGACCTACGAGCAGTACTTC
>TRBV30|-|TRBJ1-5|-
CAWTRTGGNQPQHF
TGTGCCTGGACCCGAACTGGTGGCAATCAGCCCCAGCATTTT
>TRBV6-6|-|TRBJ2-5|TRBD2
CASAPGGETQYF
TGTGCCAGCGCCCCGGGAGGCGAGACCCAGTACTTC
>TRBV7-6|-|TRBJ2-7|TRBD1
CASSLRTGVGLVYEQYF
TGTGCCAGCAGCCTACGGACAGGGGTCGGTTTGGTCTACGAGCAGTACTTC
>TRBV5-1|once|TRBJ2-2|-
CASTENIGYTGELFF
TGCGCCAGCACGGAAAATATAGGCTACACCGGGGAGCTGTTTTTT
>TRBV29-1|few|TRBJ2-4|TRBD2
CSVYGAGGPMGKNIQYF
TGCAGCGTTTATGGAGCGGGGGGGCCGATGGGCAAAAACATTCAGTACTTC
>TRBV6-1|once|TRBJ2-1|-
CASRAEVMSYNEQFF
TGTGCCAGCAGAGCCGAGGTGATGAGCTACAATGAGCAGTTCTTC
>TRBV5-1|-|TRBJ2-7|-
CASSLVGQYEQYF
TGCGCCAGCAGCTTGGTGGGCCAGTACGAGCAGTACTTC